This T cell receptor beta chain was documented in a study of T cell changes during pregnancy in multiple sclerosis. A single count supports this clone. V shed 5 bases and J shed 1 base, with 14 bases lying between them. Germline V gene data show CDR1 as SGHTA and CDR2 as FQGNSA. The CDR3 length is 15 residues. Using immunoSEQ multiplex PCR, the repertoire was profiled, and TCRdb retains in-frame clones only, with some absent. Seen here are roughly 48,000 clones, around 92% observed once, and the top ten hold roughly 0.91%. This TCR came from a female donor in good health, enrolled as a control in a pregnancy study. The sample consisted of CD4+ T cells from peripheral blood mononuclear cells, taken in the second trimester of pregnancy. The chain recombines TRBV7-2 with TRBJ1-1; D possibly corresponds to TRBD1 (5 bases). This CDR3 is CASSPAGRTNTEAFF. CDR3 DNA: TGTGCCAGCAGCCCGGCGGGACGAACGAACACTGAAGCTTTCTTT.